One sample yielded the 28 T cell receptor beta chains listed below, sequenced in a study of T cell responses to AZD1222 COVID-19 vaccine. The repertoire was sequenced with immunoSEQ multiplex PCR; TCRdb's copy has only in-frame clones and lacks some. The profile shows more than 90,000 clones, more than 85% of them singletons. Sequences were derived from peripheral blood, sampled on day 0 of AZD1222 vaccination. Receptor source: an adult in good health.

This clone came up a few times. This chain connects TRBV4-2 to TRBJ2-5, with D maybe TRBD2 (5 bases). V was cut by 0 bases and J by 9 bases, with 17 bases left in between. Germline V gene sequence: CDR1 LGHNA, CDR2 YNFKEQ. The CDR3 loop spans 15 amino acids. As DNA, the CDR3 is TGTGCCAGCAGCCAAGATGTGGCGTCGGAGGCGGCCCAGTACTTC. Translating gives CASSQDVASEAAQYF.

The rearrangement links TRBV11-2 to TRBJ2-1; D is unresolved. V lost 3 bases and J 5 bases, leaving 8 bases between the germline ends. Germline V gives CDR1 SGHAT, CDR2 FQNNGV. The CDR3 is made up of 13 amino acids. CDR3 region: CASSFGPNNEQFF. The CDR3 DNA sequence: TGTGCCAGCAGCTTCGGGCCTAACAATGAGCAGTTCTTC.

V and J are TRBV30 and TRBJ1-5, with 7 bases aligning to TRBD1. CDR1 GTSNPN and CDR2 SVGIG come from the germline V gene (reference sequence). With V trimmed by 2 bases and J by 2 bases, 3 bases remained unmatched. This CDR3 is built from 14 residues. In nucleotides, the CDR3 is TGTGCCTGGAGTTTAGGGGGCCGCAATCAGCCCCAGCATTTT. This gives the protein CAWSLGGRNQPQHF.

V is TRBV7-9 and J is TRBJ2-7; possible D gene TRBD2, 6 bases. Germline CDR1 is SEHNR and CDR2 is FQNEAQ (reference sequence). V was clipped by 3 bases and J by 1 base, with 13 bases between them. CDR3 length: 15 amino acids. The CDR3 nucleotides are TGTGCCAGCAGCTTGATTGGGACTCTTTCCTACGAGCAGTACTTC. This gives the protein CASSLIGTLSYEQYF.

This chain links TRBV7-8 with TRBJ1-4; D might be TRBD1 (5 bases). The V end was cut by 5 bases, the J end by 6 bases, with 13 bases between. Germline-derived CDR1 and CDR2 are SGHVS and FQNEAQ. The CDR3 has 14 residues. In nucleotides, the CDR3 is TGTGCCAGCAGCACAGGACAAGGTTATGAAAAACTGTTTTTT. It specifies CASSTGQGYEKLFF.

The J gene is TRBJ1-3, the V gene TRBV18, with D maybe TRBD1 (5 bases). The CDR3 spans 14 residues. V lost 3 bases, J lost 3 bases, and 9 bases lay in between. Germline CDR1 KGHSH, CDR2 LQKENI. The CDR3 spells CASSPSGGGNTIYF. CDR3 coding DNA: TGTGCCAGCTCACCTTCCGGGGGTGGAAACACCATATATTTT.

The J gene is TRBJ2-2, the V gene TRBV29-1; 8 bases fit TRBD2. CDR3 size: 14 residues. Germline V gene data show CDR1 as SQVTM and CDR2 as ANQGSEA. Germline trimming cut 7 bases from V and 1 base from J; bases unmatched to any gene: 5. The CDR3 spells CSADTSGNTGELFF. The CDR3 nucleotides read TGCAGCGCCGACACTAGCGGGAACACCGGGGAGCTGTTTTTT.

This clone has at least ten counts. The chain carries TRBV12-3 or TRBV12-4 and TRBJ1-6; D is ambiguous. The CDR3 is 12 amino acids. Trimming shortened V by 1 base and J by 9 bases, and 4 bases separated the two germline ends. For the CDR3, the DNA is TGTGCCAGCAGTTTAGTTAGTTCACCCCTCCACTTT. It yields the protein CASSLVSSPLHF.

The J gene is TRBJ1-6, the V gene TRBV3-1 (or the pseudogene TRBV3-2); TRBD1 matches at 9 bases. The CDR3 sequence is 15 residues long. V lost 1 base, J lost 8 bases, and 3 bases stayed unmatched. In germline, CDR1 is LGHDT, CDR2 YNNKEL (reference sequence). The chain's CDR3 is CASSQAGTGHSPLHF. The CDR3, as DNA: TGTGCCAGCAGCCAAGCCGGGACAGGGCATTCACCCCTCCACTTT.

This clone was counted a few times. V usage is TRBV5-6 and J usage is TRBJ2-7; D unclear. This CDR3 is built from 14 residues. V gave up 5 bases and J gave up 3 bases, with 15 bases separating them. Germline lookup yields CDR1 SGHDT and CDR2 YYEEEE. In DNA form, the CDR3 reads TGTGCCAGCAGTTCCCAAACCTTCAACTACGAGCAGTACTTC. This translates into CASSSQTFNYEQYF. Using reference TRBV5-6 and TRBJ2-7 for the parts outside the CDR3, the full variable domain is DAGVTQSPTHLIKTRGQQVTLRCSPKSGHDTVSWYQQALGQGPQFIFQYYEEEERQRGNFPDRFSGHQFPNYSSELNVNALLLGDSALYLCASSSQTFNYEQYFGPGTRLTVT.

This chain links TRBV28 with TRBJ1-2; possible D gene TRBD1, 5 bases. Trimming stripped 6 bases from V and 2 bases from J, with 19 bases between. In germline, CDR1 is MDHEN, CDR2 SYDVKM. This CDR3 is built from 16 residues. CDR3 coding DNA: TGTGCCAGCAGCCCCGGGACGGCTGATACGAACTATGGCTACACCTTC. It codes for CASSPGTADTNYGYTF.

CDR3 bases: TGTGCCAGCATCTATTCCGGGGAGCTGTTTTTT. Amino acids: CASIYSGELFF. This sequence joins TRBV28 and TRBJ2-2; D remains unclear. The CDR3 sequence is 11 residues long. CDR1 and CDR2 from the germline V gene are MDHEN and SYDVKM. Trimming removed 7 bases from V and 6 bases from J, with 6 bases in between.

The V and J genes are TRBV27 and TRBJ2-7; 15 bases fit TRBD2. The V segment lost 5 bases and the J segment 4 bases; nucleotides outside the gene matches: 9. Germline assignment: CDR1 MNHEY and CDR2 SMNVEV (reference sequence). This CDR3 has 17 residues. CDR3 DNA: TGTGCCAGCAGTCGCCCCGGACTAGCGGGAGGGCCGTACGAGCAGTACTTC. It encodes CASSRPGLAGGPYEQYF.

The chain employs TRBV30 and TRBJ1-2; tentatively, D is TRBD1 (6 bases). This CDR3 comprises 12 residues. Germline CDR1 reads GTSNPN; CDR2 reads SVGIG (reference sequence). V gave up 0 bases and J gave up 7 bases, with 9 bases separating them. The CDR3 region is CAWSVGGRGYTF. CDR3 in DNA: TGTGCCTGGAGTGTCGGGGGGCGTGGCTACACCTTC.

The chain recombines TRBV14 with TRBJ1-1; D unclear. Trimming took off 4 bases at V and 5 bases at J, with 11 bases between the two ends. The CDR3 is made up of 13 amino acids. Germline CDR1 and CDR2: SGHDN and FVKESK. CDR3 in DNA: TGTGCCAGCAGCCGTAACGGGGTGACTGAAGCTTTCTTT. Translated: CASSRNGVTEAFF.

The count of this clone is one. The chain joins TRBV9 to TRBJ2-5; the D is unclear. The CDR3 length is 15 residues. Germline V gives CDR1 SGDLS, CDR2 YYNGEE. V dropped 0 bases and J dropped 1 base, with 10 bases sitting between them. In DNA form, the CDR3 reads TGTGCCAGCAGCGTAGAGGCGGCAGTCCAAGAGACCCAGTACTTC. The encoded protein is CASSVEAAVQETQYF.

V usage is TRBV18 and J usage is TRBJ2-7, with D possibly being TRBD1 (6 bases). CDR1 is KGHSH and CDR2 is LQKENI in the germline V gene. Trimming removed 3 bases at V and 6 bases at J, with 21 bases between. The length of the CDR3 is 16 residues. The CDR3, as DNA: TGTGCCAGCTCACCCGGTGTTCGAGCTACAGGGTCCGAGCAGTACTTC. Its translation: CASSPGVRATGSEQYF.

This rearrangement joins TRBV9 to TRBJ1-5; D is perhaps TRBD1 (5 bases). Trimming stripped 2 bases from V and 2 bases from J, with 11 bases between. The CDR3 runs to 15 residues. Germline loops: CDR1 SGDLS, CDR2 YYNGEE. This CDR3 reads CASSVEGTRNQPQHF. CDR3 coding DNA: TGTGCCAGCAGCGTTGAAGGGACTCGCAATCAGCCCCAGCATTTT. Using reference TRBV9 and TRBJ1-5 for the parts outside the CDR3, the full variable domain is DSGVTQTPKHLITATGQRVTLRCSPRSGDLSVYWYQQSLDQGLQFLIQYYNGEERAKGNILERFSAQQFPDLHSELNLSSLELGDSALYFCASSVEGTRNQPQHFGDGTRLSIL.

This clone was recorded only once. The V call is TRBV28, the J call TRBJ2-7; 9 nucleotides line up with TRBD1. After removal of 6 bases from V and 5 bases from J, the junction contained 5 bases not matched to a gene. This CDR3 is 13 amino acids long. From germline, CDR1 is MDHEN and CDR2 SYDVKM. The CDR3 region is CASSRDRVDEQYF. The CDR3, as DNA: TGTGCCAGCAGCCGGGACAGGGTCGACGAGCAGTACTTC. Combining the CDR3 with reference TRBV28 and TRBJ2-7 gives the whole variable domain DVKVTQSSRYLVKRTGEKVFLECVQDMDHENMFWYRQDPGLGLRLIYFSYDVKMKEKGDIPEGYSVSREKKERFSLILESASTNQTSMYLCASSRDRVDEQYFGPGTRLTVT.

This sequence joins TRBV11-2 and TRBJ2-3; 7 positions agree with TRBD2. This CDR3 has 15 residues. Per the germline V gene, CDR1 is SGHAT and CDR2 is FQNNGV. Unmatched junction bases numbered 5, after V lost 5 bases and J lost 0 bases. CDR3 DNA sequence: TGTGCCAGCAGCAACAGCGGGACTAGCACAGATACGCAGTATTTT. Amino acid sequence: CASSNSGTSTDTQYF.

V usage is TRBV5-4 and J usage is TRBJ1-2; D may be TRBD1 (5 bases). Looked up from germline, CDR1 is SGHNT and CDR2 is YYREEE (reference sequence). CDR3 length: 14 amino acids. Trimming cost V 4 bases and J 3 bases, with 13 bases left between them. The CDR3 nucleotides are TGTGCCAGCAGCATCGATCGGGACGACTATGGCTACACCTTC. Translating gives CASSIDRDDYGYTF.

The CDR3 reads CAWRGTGPSEGYTF. The CDR3 nucleotides read TGTGCCTGGCGGGGCACAGGACCCTCTGAGGGCTACACCTTC. The V call is TRBV30, the J call TRBJ1-2; weak D call: TRBD1 (5 bases). CDR3 length equals 14 residues. The V end was cut by 5 bases, the J end by 8 bases, with 21 bases between. Germline V gene data show CDR1 as GTSNPN and CDR2 as SVGIG (reference sequence).

The rearrangement links TRBV7-6 to TRBJ2-3; D is ambiguous. The CDR3 covers 17 residues. The germline V and J ends were trimmed by 3 bases and 0 bases, with 16 bases remaining between them. Germline values: CDR1 SGHVS, CDR2 FNYEAQ. The CDR3 loop is CASSLAPFGRSTDTQYF. The CDR3, as DNA: TGTGCCAGCAGCTTGGCCCCATTTGGGCGTAGCACAGATACGCAGTATTTT.

The genes are TRBV27 and TRBJ1-1; D gene uncertain. This CDR3 has 15 amino acids. The germline V and J ends were trimmed by 1 base and 5 bases, with 14 bases remaining between them. In germline, CDR1 is MNHEY, CDR2 SMNVEV (reference sequence). This chain's CDR3 is CASSLFSGIGTEAFF. CDR3 DNA sequence: TGTGCCAGCAGTTTATTTTCGGGGATCGGGACTGAAGCTTTCTTT.

This rearrangement joins TRBV3-1 (or the pseudogene TRBV3-2) to TRBJ2-7; D unclear. The CDR3 length is 15 residues. CDR1 and CDR2 from the germline V gene are LGHDT and YNNKEL (reference sequence). With 0 bases removed from V and 3 bases from J, the gap between germline ends came to 12 bases. This chain's CDR3 is CASSQDYRLFYEQYF. CDR3 sequence (DNA): TGTGCCAGCAGCCAAGATTACAGATTGTTCTACGAGCAGTACTTC.

This clone was found once. The rearrangement uses TRBV19 and TRBJ2-7, with D possibly being TRBD1 (5 bases). This CDR3 is built from 11 residues. Germline V gives CDR1 LNHDA, CDR2 SQIVND (reference sequence). The V and J ends lost 11 bases and 5 bases respectively, with 13 bases between them. Here the CDR3 reads CASSGIHEQYF. The CDR3 bases are TGTGCCTCGTCAGGGATCCACGAGCAGTACTTC.

This sequence joins TRBV5-5 and TRBJ2-7; the D gene is possibly TRBD2 (5 bases). Germline V gene lookup returns CDR1 SGHKS and CDR2 YYEKEE (reference sequence). The V gene lost 8 bases and the J gene lost 0 bases, with 15 bases spanning the gap. The CDR3 spans 14 residues. CDR3: CASIWRLDSYEQYF. In DNA, the CDR3 is TGTGCCAGTATCTGGAGGCTAGACTCCTACGAGCAGTACTTC.

This clone has only one observation. The chain couples TRBV7-3 to TRBJ2-2; D is perhaps TRBD2 (5 bases). The V gene lost 7 bases and the J gene lost 7 bases, with 16 bases spanning the gap. Germline CDR1 and CDR2: SGHTA and FQGTGA. The CDR3 contains 14 residues. Written as DNA, the CDR3 is TGTGCCAGCATGAGGGAGCGTGCGGGCGGGGAGCTGTTTTTT. Its translation is CASMRERAGGELFF.